These T cell receptor beta chains were read from a single sample in a study of chemoradiotherapy in HPV16-positive cancers. TCRdb's table, derived via immunoSEQ multiplex PCR, lists solely in-frame clones and lacks some. The table lists tens of thousands of clones, roughly 87% of them singletons. This specimen was blood, taken from a patient who underwent chemoradiotherapy. The receptors were gathered from a human donor with HPV-associated anogenital cancer. CDR3s include the opening cysteine and the closing phenylalanine or tryptophan. The D gene is left open where the match is weak. Rows give clone size only sometimes, using once, few, many, or a class for an expanded clone.

NA	TRBV7-2	NA	TRBJ2-1	TGTGCCAGCAGCTTAGCGCAGAGACTGATGAACTACAATGAGCAGTTCTTC	CASSLAQRLMNYNEQFF
NA	TRBV6-1	TRBD2	TRBJ2-2	TGTGCCAGCAGTGCGGGGGTAGCGGGAGCCTCGAACACCGGGGAGCTGTTTTTT	CASSAGVAGASNTGELFF
NA	TRBV2	TRBD2	TRBJ2-7	TGTGCCAGCAGGACAGTGTCCGGGGGGTCCTACGAGCAGTACTTC	CASRTVSGGSYEQYF
NA	TRBV4-3	TRBD1	TRBJ2-7	TGCGCCAGCAGCCTCGGACAGGAGCCCCTCTACGAGCAGTACTTC	CASSLGQEPLYEQYF
NA	TRBV6-1	NA	TRBJ2-7	TGTGCCAGCAGTCGCGGAGCGAGGGAGCAGTACTTC	CASSRGAREQYF
NA	TRBV18	NA	TRBJ1-3	TGTGCCAGCTCACCTAGGACAGCTGGAAACACCATATATTTT	CASSPRTAGNTIYF
NA	TRBV5-4	NA	TRBJ2-1	TGTGCCAGCAGCTTGGAGGGCGGGTACGGGAGAGGGCAGTTCTTC	CASSLEGGYGRGQFF
NA	TRBV5-1	NA	TRBJ2-6	TGCGCCAGCAGCTTGGAGACCCCTGGGGCCAACGTCCTGACTTTC	CASSLETPGANVLTF
NA	TRBV29-1	NA	TRBJ2-2	TGCAGCGTTTTAACCCGCAGGGGCGCGAACACCGGGGAGCTGTTTTTT	CSVLTRRGANTGELFF
NA	TRBV19	NA	TRBJ2-1	TGTGCCAGTAGTAGGAACTCCTACAATGAGCAGTTCTTC	CASSRNSYNEQFF
once	TRBV6-1	NA	TRBJ1-5	TGTGCCAGCAGTCCCTCCAGGGGAAGCAATCAGCCCCAGCATTTT	CASSPSRGSNQPQHF
NA	TRBV5-5	TRBD1	TRBJ1-2	TGTGCCAGCAGCGACAGGGGTTTACTCGGCTACACCTTC	CASSDRGLLGYTF
once	TRBV14	NA	TRBJ2-5	TGTGCCAGCAGCCAAGATAGGGGGGCCAGGGAGACCCAGTACTTC	CASSQDRGARETQYF
NA	TRBV10-1	NA	TRBJ2-7	TGCGCCAGCAGTGAGCCTACGGACCGGTCGAGCGAGCAGTACTTC	CASSEPTDRSSEQYF
NA	TRBV28	TRBD2	TRBJ2-3	TGTGCCAGCCGCATTATGGGGAGAGGACTAGCGGGAAGGAGGGATACGCAGTATTTT	CASRIMGRGLAGRRDTQYF
once	TRBV15	NA	TRBJ2-5	TGTGCCTCGGCGGATGGGGAGACCCAGTACTTC	CASADGETQYF
NA	TRBV25-1	TRBD1	TRBJ1-2	TGTGCCAGCAGTAAAACATACCGGGACAGGGCTGGAGGCTACACCTTC	CASSKTYRDRAGGYTF
NA	TRBV9	NA	TRBJ1-2	TGTGCCAGCAGCCGGGACATCGCCTATGGCTACACCTTC	CASSRDIAYGYTF
once	TRBV30	TRBD2	TRBJ2-5	TGTGCCTGGAGTAAGGTCGGGGGGGTACAAGAGACCCAGTACTTC	CAWSKVGGVQETQYF
NA	TRBV18	NA	TRBJ2-3	TGTGCCAGCTCACCGGGGGGAGATACGCAGTATTTT	CASSPGGDTQYF
medium-sized	TRBV6-5	NA	TRBJ1-2	TGTGCCAGCAGGACCCCCTTGGGGCGAGACTATGGCTACACCTTC	CASRTPLGRDYGYTF
once	TRBV7-2	NA	TRBJ2-5	TGTGCCAGCAGTTTCGGGACAACAATTGAGGAGACCCAGTACTTC	CASSFGTTIEETQYF
NA	TRBV7-2	NA	TRBJ1-6	TGTGCCAGCGCCCCCAGTTACCAGGGGCTTTCGCCCCTCCACTTT	CASAPSYQGLSPLHF
NA	TRBV29-1	TRBD1	TRBJ2-1	TGCAGCGTTTCCCTTGGGACAGGTGGGGTCTACAATGAGCAGTTCTTC	CSVSLGTGGVYNEQFF
once	TRBV5-4	NA	TRBJ2-5	TGTGCCAGCAGCTTGGTAGGGAGGGAGACCCAGTACTTC	CASSLVGRETQYF
once	TRBV4-3	NA	TRBJ2-1	TGCGCCAGCAGCCAAGATCGACAGTCTCACTACAATGAGCAGTTCTTC	CASSQDRQSHYNEQFF
NA	TRBV9	NA	TRBJ1-2	TGTGCCAGCAGCGTAGCGGCCGGTGGCTACACCTTC	CASSVAAGGYTF
NA	TRBV6-5	TRBD2	TRBJ2-3	TGTGCCAGTTCCCTTGGGGACTATTTTGGAGATACGCAGTATTTT	CASSLGDYFGDTQYF
NA	TRBV7-9	NA	TRBJ1-4	TGTGCCAGCAGCTTCGGGACGACTTCAACTAATGAAAAACTGTTTTTT	CASSFGTTSTNEKLFF
NA	TRBV19	TRBD1	TRBJ2-5	TGTGCCAGTAGTTCTCCGGGACAGCTTCAAGAGACCCAGTACTTC	CASSSPGQLQETQYF
NA	TRBV5-1	NA	TRBJ2-1	TGCGCCAGCAGCTCCCAGGACGGTACCAGTGAGCAGTTCTTC	CASSSQDGTSEQFF
once	TRBV25-1	TRBD2	TRBJ2-1	TGTGCCAGCAGTGTTAGCGGGGGCTCCTACAATGAGCAGTTCTTC	CASSVSGGSYNEQFF
NA	TRBV2	TRBD1	TRBJ2-1	TGTGCCAGCAGACCGGGACAGGGGGCCCGACACAATGAGCAGTTCTTC	CASRPGQGARHNEQFF
NA	TRBV19	NA	TRBJ2-7	TGTGCCAGTAGTTTCAACACAGGGATATACGAGCAGTACTTC	CASSFNTGIYEQYF
NA	TRBV5-1	NA	TRBJ2-5	TGCGCCAGCAGCTTGGGACACCCCCAAGAGACCCAGTACTTC	CASSLGHPQETQYF
NA	TRBV9	NA	TRBJ2-5	TGTGCCAGCAGCCCCGGGTCCGGGAACCCGAGGGAGACCCAGTACTTC	CASSPGSGNPRETQYF
NA	TRBV7-9	NA	TRBJ1-1	TGTGCCAGCGTGCTGAGGGGGGACACTGAAGCTTTCTTT	CASVLRGDTEAFF
NA	TRBV5-6	NA	TRBJ2-3	TGTGCCAGCAGCTTGGCGTGGGAAATATCTAGCACAGATACGCAGTATTTT	CASSLAWEISSTDTQYF
NA	TRBV18	NA	TRBJ1-1	TGTGCCAGCTCCCGGCTTTCGAGCACTGAAGCTTTCTTT	CASSRLSSTEAFF
once	TRBV5-6	NA	TRBJ2-3	TGTGCCAGCAGCTTGAGCGGCCCAGATACGCAGTATTTT	CASSLSGPDTQYF
NA	TRBV9	NA	TRBJ2-4	TGTGCCAGCAGCGCCGGGGCCAGCGACATTCAGTACTTC	CASSAGASDIQYF
NA	TRBV7-2	TRBD1	TRBJ2-5	TGTGCCAGCAGCTTAGCATCGACAGGGGGGCAAGAGACCCAGTACTTC	CASSLASTGGQETQYF
NA	TRBV27	TRBD1	TRBJ2-7	TGTGCCAGCAGTCTCCGGACAGGGCCCTACGAGCAGTACTTC	CASSLRTGPYEQYF
NA	TRBV5-8	TRBD2	TRBJ2-2	TGTGCCAGCAGCTTGCGCGGGAGATACACCGGGGAGCTGTTTTTT	CASSLRGRYTGELFF
NA	TRBV2	TRBD1	TRBJ2-3	TGTGCCAGCATCGCCTTTCCGGGACAGGGAACAGATACGCAGTATTTT	CASIAFPGQGTDTQYF
NA	TRBV19	NA	TRBJ1-2	TGTGCCAGTATTGAGGCCCACCAACTTAACTATGGCTACACCTTC	CASIEAHQLNYGYTF
NA	TRBV27	NA	TRBJ1-1	TGTGCCAGCAGTTTTGGACCAACTGCTGAAGCTTTCTTT	CASSFGPTAEAFF
once	TRBV5-1	NA	TRBJ1-1	TGCGCCAGCAGCCGGACAGCTATGAACACTGAAGCTTTCTTT	CASSRTAMNTEAFF
NA	TRBV6-1	NA	TRBJ1-2	TGTGCCAGCAGTGAGCAGGACCTGAGAGGCTACACCTTC	CASSEQDLRGYTF
NA	TRBV9	NA	TRBJ2-4	TGTGCCAGCAGCTCTCAGGCAGGGCATAAGTCTGGAAACATTCAGTACTTC	CASSSQAGHKSGNIQYF
NA	TRBV5-1	NA	TRBJ2-3	TGCGCCAGCAGAAGGGGCCCACCAGATACGCAGTATTTT	CASRRGPPDTQYF